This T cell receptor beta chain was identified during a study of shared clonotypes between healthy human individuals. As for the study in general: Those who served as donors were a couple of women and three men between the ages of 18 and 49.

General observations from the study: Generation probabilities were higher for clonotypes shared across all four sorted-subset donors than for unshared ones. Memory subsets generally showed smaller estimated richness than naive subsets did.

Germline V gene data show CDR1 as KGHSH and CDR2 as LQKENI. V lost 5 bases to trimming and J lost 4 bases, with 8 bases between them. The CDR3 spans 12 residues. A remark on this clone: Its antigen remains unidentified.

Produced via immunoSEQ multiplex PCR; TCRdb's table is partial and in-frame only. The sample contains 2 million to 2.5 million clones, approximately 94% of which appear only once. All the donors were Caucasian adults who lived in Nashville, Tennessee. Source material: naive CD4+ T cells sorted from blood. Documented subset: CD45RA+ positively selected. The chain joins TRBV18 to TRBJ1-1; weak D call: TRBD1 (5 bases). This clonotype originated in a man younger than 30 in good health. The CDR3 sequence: CASSGDGTEAFF. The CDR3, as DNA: TGTGCCAGCTCAGGGGACGGCACTGAAGCTTTCTTT.